One sample yielded the 12 T cell receptor beta chains listed below, sequenced in a study of PD-L1 blockade in urothelial cancer. Profiling relied on immunoSEQ multiplex PCR, and the TCRdb table lists in-frame clones only, not all of them. This table has some 50,000 clones, 70% to 90% appearing once. Time point specified: peripheral blood 6 weeks after treatment start. The starting material was PBMCs, obtained around atezolizumab (anti-PD-L1) treatment. Source of these receptors: a man aged 50-59 years with urothelial cancer.

The chain employs TRBV10-3 and TRBJ2-1; D gene uncertain. The V end lost 0 bases, the J end lost 6 bases, and 3 bases lay between the germline ends. The germline gives CDR1 ENHRY, CDR2 SYGVKD. This CDR3 is 12 amino acids long. CDR3 sequence reads: CAISESSNEQFF. The CDR3 region has the DNA TGTGCCATCAGTGAGTCTAGCAATGAGCAGTTCTTC.

The chain joins TRBV2 to TRBJ2-5; 7 bases align to TRBD1. This CDR3 has 13 amino acids. Germline V lookup: CDR1 SNHLY, CDR2 FYNNEI. J gave up 2 bases and V 6 bases, and 3 bases lay outside the gene matches. Here the CDR3 DNA reads TGTGCCAGCAGCAGGGACAGTCAAGAGACCCAGTACTTC. Encoded protein: CASSRDSQETQYF.

J is TRBJ2-7 and V is TRBV6-5; D ambiguous. CDR3 length: 15 amino acids. Germline CDR1 is MNHEY and CDR2 is SVGAGI. Trimming stripped 0 bases from V and 0 bases from J, with 9 bases between. The CDR3 DNA follows: TGTGCCAGCAGTTACTCAAGACATTCCTCCTACGAGCAGTACTTC. Translated, it gives CASSYSRHSSYEQYF.

The V and J genes are TRBV29-1 and TRBJ2-2; D is undetermined. The CDR3 totals 13 residues. The V gene lost 2 bases and the J gene lost 0 bases, with 4 bases spanning the gap. Looked up from germline, CDR1 is SQVTM and CDR2 is ANQGSEA. Here the CDR3 reads CSVEPANTGELFF. CDR3 DNA sequence: TGCAGCGTTGAACCGGCGAACACCGGGGAGCTGTTTTTT.

DNA of the CDR3: TGCGCCAGCAGCTTGGCCGGGACAGGGGGCGGCTACACCTTC. Its translation: CASSLAGTGGGYTF. This rearrangement joins TRBV5-1 to TRBJ1-2; TRBD1 agrees at 12 bases. Germline CDR1 is SGHRS and CDR2 is YFSETQ. Trimming cost V 0 bases and J 8 bases; bases outside gene matches: 2. This CDR3 is 14 amino acids long.

The chain recombines TRBV7-9 with TRBJ1-5, with 9 bases lining up with TRBD1. V gave up 5 bases and J gave up 3 bases; unmatched junction bases: 2. Germline V lookup: CDR1 SEHNR, CDR2 FQNEAQ (reference sequence). There are 14 residues in the CDR3. This chain's CDR3 is CASSRTGDNQPQHF. CDR3 in DNA: TGTGCCAGCAGCCGGACAGGGGACAATCAGCCCCAGCATTTT. The variable domain in full, with the rest retrieved from reference TRBV7-9 and TRBJ1-5, is DTGVSQNPRHKITKRGQNVTFRCDPISEHNRLYWYRQTLGQGPEFLTYFQNEAQLEKSRLLSDRFSAERPKGSFSTLEIQRTEQGDSAMYLCASSRTGDNQPQHFGDGTRLSIL.

This clone appeared once. The chain links TRBV5-1 to TRBJ1-1; D might be TRBD1 (6 bases). The CDR3 covers 14 residues. V lost 4 bases and J lost 5, with 15 bases in between. Per germline, CDR1 SGHRS and CDR2 YFSETQ. As DNA, the CDR3 is TGCGCCAGCAGCGTCCTGGGGGCGCGGACTGAAGCTTTCTTT. Translating it yields CASSVLGARTEAFF.

CDR3 loop: CSALGTVNTEAFF. CDR3 nucleotides: TGCAGCGCCCTGGGGACAGTGAACACTGAAGCTTTCTTT. This sequence joins TRBV29-1 and TRBJ1-1; TRBD1 matches 7 bases. The germline gives CDR1 SQVTM, CDR2 ANQGSEA. V dropped 7 bases and J dropped 0; count of bases not matched to a gene: 5. The CDR3 contains 13 residues.

V is TRBV7-9 and J is TRBJ1-5; tentatively, D is TRBD1 (6 bases). Between the trimmed V and J ends, which lost 4 bases and 7 bases, there was a span of 20 bases. Germline CDR1 is SEHNR and CDR2 is FQNEAQ (reference sequence). The CDR3 spans 16 residues. The CDR3 nucleotides read TGTGCCAGCAGCTCAGGGGATTCACAGGGCGCACAGCCCCAGCATTTT. Its translation is CASSSGDSQGAQPQHF.

The chain links TRBV29-1 to TRBJ2-3; TRBD2 agrees at 12 bases. Per the germline V gene, CDR1 is SQVTM and CDR2 is ANQGSEA. This CDR3 is built from 14 residues. Unmatched junction bases numbered 6, after V lost 7 bases and J lost 4 bases. CDR3 sequence reads: CSGASGRDPDTQYF. As DNA, the CDR3 is TGCAGCGGGGCTAGCGGGAGGGATCCAGATACGCAGTATTTT.

The genes are TRBV5-6 and TRBJ2-1; 12 bases match TRBD2. The trim removed 4 bases at V and 7 bases at J, leaving 9 bases unmatched. Germline V gene data show CDR1 as SGHDT and CDR2 as YYEEEE. The CDR3 is 16 amino acids. The CDR3 DNA is TGTGCCAGCAGCCCCCTTACTAGCGGGGGGATTAATGAGCAGTTCTTC. This gives the protein CASSPLTSGGINEQFF.

The V gene is TRBV9, the J gene TRBJ2-5; TRBD2 aligns across 11 bases. The CDR3 is 15 amino acids. Trimming took 1 base from V and 5 from J; bases not matched to a gene: 4. The germline CDR1 and CDR2 sequences are SGDLS and YYNGEE. The CDR3 DNA reads as TGTGCCAGCAGCGTACTGGCTAGCGGGGGGGAGACCCAGTACTTC. Translation gives CASSVLASGGETQYF.